Listed below are T cell receptor beta chains from one sample, sequenced in a study of blood T cell repertoires in COVID-19. Some clones are missing from TCRdb's copy, which holds only in-frame ones; the method was immunoSEQ multiplex PCR. The top ten clones hold 16% of a sample with fewer than 80,000 clones, 90% of them seen once. Source material: peripheral blood. The receptors come from a woman of 80 years or more with active or convalescent COVID-19. CDR3s include the opening cysteine and the closing phenylalanine or tryptophan. The order of the fields is D gene, clone size, V gene, J gene, CDR3 DNA, CDR3 protein. The D gene is left open where the match is weak. The size entry is marked missing in some rows and otherwise reads once, few, many or a size class.

D: .; size: .; V: TRBV6-5; J: TRBJ1-4; DNA: TGTGCCAGCAGTTACAGGTGGGGGGGAGGTGAAAAACTGTTTTTT; CDR3: CASSYRWGGGEKLFF
D: .; size: .; V: TRBV28; J: TRBJ2-5; DNA: TGTGCCAGCAGGCTAGGAGGGGAGACCCAGTACTTC; CDR3: CASRLGGETQYF
D: .; size: .; V: TRBV4-1; J: TRBJ1-5; DNA: TGCGCCAGCAGCCCAGGGGTCCCGAATCAGCCCCAGCATTTT; CDR3: CASSPGVPNQPQHF
D: .; size: .; V: TRBV7-3; J: TRBJ2-5; DNA: TGTGCCAGCAGCTCCGAACTCCAAGAGACCCAGTACTTC; CDR3: CASSSELQETQYF
D: .; size: .; V: TRBV6-2/TRBV6-3; J: TRBJ2-3; DNA: TGTGCCAGCAGTTTTGAGGGTCGAGGTAATACGCAGTATTTT; CDR3: CASSFEGRGNTQYF
D: TRBD1; size: .; V: TRBV6-5; J: TRBJ1-5; DNA: TGTGCCAGCAGTTACTCGGGACAGGGAGGGCAGCCCCAGCATTTT; CDR3: CASSYSGQGGQPQHF
D: TRBD2; size: .; V: TRBV5-1; J: TRBJ2-1; DNA: TGCGCCAGCAGCTGGGGACTAGCGGGGGGCGGCTCCTACAATGAGCAGTTCTTC; CDR3: CASSWGLAGGGSYNEQFF
D: TRBD2; size: .; V: TRBV10-3; J: TRBJ2-3; DNA: TGTGCCTCCGCCGGCGGGGGGTTGGCAGATACGCAGTATTTT; CDR3: CASAGGGLADTQYF
D: TRBD2; size: .; V: TRBV6-6; J: TRBJ2-7; DNA: TGTGCCAGCAGTTACTCGCGGGACTATCCTAACTACGAGCAGTACTTC; CDR3: CASSYSRDYPNYEQYF
D: .; size: .; V: TRBV27; J: TRBJ2-3; DNA: TGTGCCAGCAGTTTCTCCGCGGGGCGCACGCAGTATTTT; CDR3: CASSFSAGRTQYF
D: .; size: .; V: TRBV2; J: TRBJ2-7; DNA: TGTGCCAGCAGTGATCAAGACAGGAACTACGAGCAGTACTTC; CDR3: CASSDQDRNYEQYF
D: .; size: .; V: TRBV27; J: TRBJ1-1; DNA: TGTGCCAGCAGTTCTGATGCGAGGGCAGCTTTCTTT; CDR3: CASSSDARAAFF
D: .; size: few; V: TRBV6-2/TRBV6-3; J: TRBJ1-1; DNA: TGTGCCAGCAGTTACTCTTCGGGGGGAGTAGGAGCTTTCTTT; CDR3: CASSYSSGGVGAFF
D: .; size: .; V: TRBV9; J: TRBJ2-1; DNA: TGTGCCAGCAGCGTAGGCCCGCAGGCACCCTCCTACAATGAGCAGTTCTTC; CDR3: CASSVGPQAPSYNEQFF
D: TRBD1; size: .; V: TRBV7-2; J: TRBJ2-4; DNA: TGTGCCAGCAGCTTAGCCTCTCTCGGGACAGATCTAGCCAAAAACATTCAGTACTTC; CDR3: CASSLASLGTDLAKNIQYF
D: .; size: .; V: TRBV7-9; J: TRBJ1-1; DNA: TGTGCCAGCAGTAGGCAGACCGGGCAGGGGAACACTGAAGCTTTCTTT; CDR3: CASSRQTGQGNTEAFF
D: .; size: .; V: TRBV7-9; J: TRBJ1-2; DNA: TGTGCCAGCAACCGGGAGAACTATGGCTACACCTTC; CDR3: CASNRENYGYTF
D: TRBD1; size: .; V: TRBV7-2; J: TRBJ2-1; DNA: TGTGCCAGCAGTTCGGCGACAGGGGGTGAGCAGTTCTTC; CDR3: CASSSATGGEQFF
D: .; size: .; V: TRBV7-2; J: TRBJ2-5; DNA: TGTGCCAGCAGCCCCCCTTTTCGGCGGGTAAAAAGGGAGACCCAGTACTTC; CDR3: CASSPPFRRVKRETQYF
D: TRBD1; size: .; V: TRBV24-1; J: TRBJ1-2; DNA: TGTGCCACCAGTGAGGGGACAGAGGATAACTATGGCTACACCTTC; CDR3: CATSEGTEDNYGYTF
D: .; size: .; V: TRBV27; J: TRBJ2-3; DNA: TGTGCCAGCAGTTTAAGAGGGCTTGGCACAGATACGCAGTATTTT; CDR3: CASSLRGLGTDTQYF
D: TRBD1; size: .; V: TRBV19; J: TRBJ2-3; DNA: TGTGCCAGTAGTAGACCCGGGACAGGAGGCACAGATACGCAGTATTTT; CDR3: CASSRPGTGGTDTQYF
D: .; size: .; V: TRBV5-6; J: TRBJ1-1; DNA: TGTGCCAGCAGCGTTTACAATTTCCCCAACACTGAAGCTTTCTTT; CDR3: CASSVYNFPNTEAFF
D: TRBD2; size: once; V: TRBV9; J: TRBJ2-1; DNA: TGTGCCAGCAGCGTCGATAGCGGGGTCTACAATGAGCAGTTCTTC; CDR3: CASSVDSGVYNEQFF
D: .; size: .; V: TRBV29-1; J: TRBJ2-3; DNA: TGCAGCGTAGCCTTTGGAGTAGACACAGATACGCAGTATTTT; CDR3: CSVAFGVDTDTQYF
D: .; size: .; V: TRBV28; J: TRBJ1-5; DNA: TGTGCCAGCAGTTTAAGCACAGGCAATCAGCCCCAGCATTTT; CDR3: CASSLSTGNQPQHF
D: TRBD1; size: .; V: TRBV5-1; J: TRBJ2-1; DNA: TGCGCCAGCAGCTTGGACAGGGGGTATGAGCAGTTCTTC; CDR3: CASSLDRGYEQFF
D: .; size: .; V: TRBV6-4; J: TRBJ1-3; DNA: TGTGCCAGCAGTGAGGGAGGATTTGGAAACACCATATATTTT; CDR3: CASSEGGFGNTIYF
D: .; size: .; V: TRBV19; J: TRBJ1-1; DNA: TGTGCCAGTATCTCTCAGGGCGGGAGCACTGAAGCTTTCTTT; CDR3: CASISQGGSTEAFF
D: .; size: .; V: TRBV2; J: TRBJ2-2; DNA: TGTGCCAGCAGCCAGGCCGCCGGGGAGCTGTTTTTT; CDR3: CASSQAAGELFF
D: TRBD1; size: .; V: TRBV25-1; J: TRBJ2-7; DNA: TGTGCCAGCAGTGACATCCAACAGGGGTCCTACGAGCAGTACTTC; CDR3: CASSDIQQGSYEQYF
D: TRBD1; size: .; V: TRBV13; J: TRBJ1-1; DNA: TGTGCCAGCAGCTTACTAGGGACAGGGGTTCAAAACACTGAAGCTTTCTTT; CDR3: CASSLLGTGVQNTEAFF
D: .; size: .; V: TRBV9; J: TRBJ1-2; DNA: TGTGCCAGCAGCCCAAGCACCAACTATGGCTACACCTTC; CDR3: CASSPSTNYGYTF
D: .; size: .; V: TRBV4-3; J: TRBJ1-2; DNA: TGCGCCAGCAGCCAAGAGAGAGGTGGAGGGAATTATGGCTACACCTTC; CDR3: CASSQERGGGNYGYTF